The entry below gives a single TCR beta chain sequence along with its context. In the source study's methods: Researchers report that nucleated cell counts were estimated from reference gene primer amplification. TCRdb's table, derived via immunoSEQ multiplex PCR, lists solely in-frame clones and lacks some. That table supplies the V and J calls and clone size; D and trimming were determined from the DNA. The sample shows 95,000 to 120,000 clones, 84% of them seen only once. The sample belongs to a study of blood T cell repertoires in COVID-19. Background on the study: COVID-19 samples from acute and convalescent phases originated in the United States, Italy and Spain. In each case, the material was cDNA or gDNA derived from T cells, B-cell-depleted T cells, or PBMCs.

The ends lost 5 bases at V and 0 bases at J; junction bases unmatched: 10. Germline CDR1 reads SGHTA; CDR2 reads FQGNSA. CDR3 length equals 18 residues. The chain employs TRBV7-2 and TRBJ2-6; 7 bases are shared with TRBD1. Material for sequencing was peripheral blood. The receptor was derived from a woman aged 40 to 50 with acute or convalescent COVID-19. CDR3 in DNA: TGTGCCAGCAGCGGAGAGGGGGCCACTCTCTCTGGGGCCAACGTCCTGACTTTC. This gives the protein CASSGEGATLSGANVLTF.